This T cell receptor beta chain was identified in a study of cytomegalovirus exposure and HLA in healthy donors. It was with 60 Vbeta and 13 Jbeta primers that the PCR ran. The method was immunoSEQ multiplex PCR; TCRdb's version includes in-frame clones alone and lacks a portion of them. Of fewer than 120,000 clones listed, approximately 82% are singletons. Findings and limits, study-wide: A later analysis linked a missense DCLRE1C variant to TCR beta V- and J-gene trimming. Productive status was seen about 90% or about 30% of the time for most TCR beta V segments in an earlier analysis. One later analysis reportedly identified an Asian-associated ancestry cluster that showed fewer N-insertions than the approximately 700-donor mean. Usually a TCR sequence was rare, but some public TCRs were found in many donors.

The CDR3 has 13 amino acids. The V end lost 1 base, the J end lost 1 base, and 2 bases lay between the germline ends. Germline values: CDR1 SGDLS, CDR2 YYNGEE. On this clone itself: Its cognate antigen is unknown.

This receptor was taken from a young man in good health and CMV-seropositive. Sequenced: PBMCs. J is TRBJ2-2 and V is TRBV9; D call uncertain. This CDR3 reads CASSVQNTGELFF. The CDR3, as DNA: TGTGCCAGCAGCGTACAGAACACCGGGGAGCTGTTTTTT.